Shown below are 18 T cell receptor beta chains from a single sample sequenced in a study of blood T cell repertoires in COVID-19. TCRdb's copy holds only in-frame clones and misses some; the assay was immunoSEQ multiplex PCR. The sample lists approximately 35,000 clones, 85% occurring once. Sequences were obtained from peripheral blood. The receptors originated from a man aged 55 to 70 with active COVID-19.

This chain uses TRBV11-3 with TRBJ2-1; weak D call: TRBD2 (5 bases). The CDR3 has 15 amino acids. Trimming removed 3 bases from V and 5 bases from J, with 14 bases in between. Germline V CDR1 and CDR2: SGHNT, YENEEA. CDR3 amino acids: CASSLEGGRDNEQFF. The CDR3 DNA follows: TGTGCCAGCAGCTTGGAAGGCGGGCGAGACAATGAGCAGTTCTTC.

The chain uses TRBV10-3 and TRBJ2-1, with TRBD1 identical over 8 bases. V shed 4 bases, J shed 5 bases, and the junction held 4 bases outside the gene matches. The CDR3 is 14 amino acids. Germline V CDR1 and CDR2: ENHRY, SYGVKD. For the CDR3, the DNA is TGTGCCATCAGTGGCAAGACAGGGGACAATGAGCAGTTCTTC. Translated: CAISGKTGDNEQFF.

The chain couples TRBV5-1 to TRBJ2-5, with TRBD1 as a possible D gene (6 bases). The CDR3 is 14 amino acids. CDR1 is SGHRS and CDR2 is YFSETQ in the germline V gene. Trimming cost V 4 bases and J 2 bases, with 12 bases left between them. The DNA for the CDR3 is TGCGCCAGCAGCGATGGACAGCCACAAGAGACCCAGTACTTC. Encoded protein: CASSDGQPQETQYF.

This sequence joins TRBV15 and TRBJ2-7, with 13 positions matching TRBD2. The CDR3 is 14 amino acids. CDR1 is LNHNV, CDR2 YYDKDF, per germline (reference sequence). The V gene end was trimmed by 7 bases and the J gene end by 3 bases; junction bases not matched to a gene: 3. CDR3 DNA: TGTGCCACCAAGGGGACTAGCGGGATCTACGAGCAGTACTTC. Translation: CATKGTSGIYEQYF.

About this clone: The germline gene is not matched at one end of the junction; a read error may be the cause. The chain is built from TRBV4-1 and TRBJ2-1; tentatively, D is TRBD2 (6 bases). Germline lookup yields CDR1 MGHRA and CDR2 YSYEKL. CDR3 size: 17 residues. CDR3 residues: CASSQVQVRDRSNEQLF. CDR3 nucleotide sequence: TGCGCCAGCAGCCAAGTTCAGGTGCGGGATAGGTCCAATGAGCAGCTCTTC.

The chain uses TRBV7-3 and TRBJ2-2, with a weak D call TRBD2 (6 bases). Trimming pared 5 bases from V and 6 bases from J, leaving 16 bases between. CDR3 length: 15 amino acids. Germline V lookup: CDR1 SGHTA, CDR2 FQGTGA. The CDR3 loop is CASSLGTLLAGELFF. Here the CDR3 DNA reads TGTGCCAGCAGCCTCGGGACTCTCCTAGCCGGGGAGCTGTTTTTT.

As regards this clone: The same CDR3 also results from other DNA sequences found in this sample. The genes are TRBV7-8 and TRBJ2-7; a possible D gene is TRBD2 (5 bases). CDR3 length: 14 amino acids. The germline V gene has CDR1 SGHVS and CDR2 FQNEAQ. V lost 0 bases, J lost 6 bases, and 12 bases lay in between. The CDR3 protein is CASSLALGKIEQYF. The CDR3 nucleotides read TGTGCCAGCAGCTTAGCGCTCGGGAAAATCGAGCAGTACTTC.

The chain uses TRBV7-9 and TRBJ1-1, with 7 bases that match TRBD1. Germline values: CDR1 SEHNR, CDR2 FQNEAQ (reference sequence). The CDR3 totals 15 residues. The J segment lost 1 base and the V segment lost 3 bases, leaving 5 bases of the junction unmatched. DNA for the CDR3: TGTGCCAGCAGCTTGACGAGGACAGGGAACACTGAAGCTTTCTTT. Translation gives CASSLTRTGNTEAFF.

This clone was found a few times. The chain recombines TRBV6-7 with TRBJ2-5; TRBD1 agrees at 10 bases. TRBV6-7 is filed as an ORF, its function uncertain. CDR3 length: 21 amino acids. V dropped 6 bases and J dropped 1; count of bases not matched to a gene: 23. The CDR3 region has the DNA TGTGCCAGCAGCACCCTGAGCCCCGTGGGTCGGGACAGGGGTTTCCAAGAGACCCAGTACTTC. Its translation: CASSTLSPVGRDRGFQETQYF.

The chain is built from TRBV6-5 and TRBJ2-5; D perhaps matches TRBD2 (5 bases). V gave up 2 bases and J gave up 4 bases, with 11 bases separating them. The CDR3 runs 14 residues. The germline CDR1 and CDR2 sequences are MNHEY and SVGAGI. CDR3 sequence: CASSYDYWGETQYF. CDR3 bases: TGTGCCAGCAGTTACGACTATTGGGGAGAGACCCAGTACTTC.

The CDR3 region has the DNA TGTGCCAGCAGCGGGACAGGGTCCTACGAGCAGTACTTC. Translation: CASSGTGSYEQYF. The chain combines TRBV5-6 with TRBJ2-7; 9 nucleotides line up with TRBD1. CDR3 length: 13 residues. V shed 4 bases, J shed 1 base, and the junction held 0 bases outside the gene matches. In germline, CDR1 is SGHDT, CDR2 YYEEEE.

The V and J genes are TRBV3-1 (or the pseudogene TRBV3-2) and TRBJ2-1, with a tentative D call TRBD2 (6 bases). The V and J ends lost 3 bases and 6 bases respectively, with 15 bases between them. Germline CDR1 and CDR2: LGHDT and YNNKEL (reference sequence). The CDR3 has 15 amino acids. The CDR3 DNA follows: TGTGCCAGCAGCCAGGGATTCTCTAGCGCCAATGAGCAGTTCTTC. It translates to CASSQGFSSANEQFF.

DNA for the CDR3: TGTGCCAGCAGCTTGGAACTAGCGCCTGAGACCCAGTACTTC. The encoded protein is CASSLELAPETQYF. J is TRBJ2-5 and V is TRBV5-6; 7 bases align to TRBD2. In germline, CDR1 is SGHDT, CDR2 YYEEEE. The V segment lost 0 bases and the J segment 5 bases; nucleotides outside the gene matches: 4. This CDR3 comprises 14 residues.

J is TRBJ2-5 and V is TRBV15, with 10 bases identical to TRBD2. The CDR3 covers 19 residues. Per germline, CDR1 LNHNV and CDR2 YYDKDF (reference sequence). V lost 0 bases to trimming and J lost 2 bases; unmatched junction nucleotides: 12. CDR3 sequence: CATSRESLAGTATQETQYF. In DNA, the CDR3 is TGTGCCACCAGCAGAGAGTCACTAGCGGGAACTGCAACTCAAGAGACCCAGTACTTC.

J is TRBJ2-3 and V is TRBV6-5; 8 bases fit TRBD1. CDR3 length: 16 residues. V trimming: 2 bases; J trimming: 5 bases; junction bases outside the gene matches: 9. The germline V gene has CDR1 MNHEY and CDR2 SVGAGI. This chain's CDR3 is CASSYPPGQVKDTQYF. The CDR3 DNA follows: TGTGCCAGCAGTTACCCACCGGGACAGGTAAAAGATACGCAGTATTTT.

This chain uses TRBV5-1 with TRBJ2-3; 8 positions agree with TRBD2. The germline V gene encodes CDR1 SGHRS and CDR2 YFSETQ. With V trimmed by 2 bases and J by 5 bases, 4 bases remained unmatched. The CDR3 contains 14 residues. The CDR3 DNA sequence: TGCGCCAGCAGCTTTGAGCGGGAGCGAGATACGCAGTATTTT. Its protein product is CASSFERERDTQYF. The full variable domain, its missing parts supplied by reference TRBV5-1 and TRBJ2-3, is KAGVTQTPRYLIKTRGQQVTLSCSPISGHRSVSWYQQTPGQGLQFLFEYFSETQRNKGNFPGRFSGRQFSNSRSEMNVSTLELGDSALYLCASSFERERDTQYFGPGTRLTVL.

The chain joins TRBV19 to TRBJ1-4; tentative D call: TRBD1 (5 bases). Germline CDR1 and CDR2: LNHDA and SQIVND (reference sequence). The CDR3 extends over 16 amino acids. Trimming stripped 7 bases from V and 3 bases from J, with 18 bases between. The CDR3 reads CASTRRSGPANEKLFF. The DNA of the CDR3 is TGTGCCAGTACTCGCCGATCAGGGCCGGCTAATGAAAAACTGTTTTTT.

Here the CDR3 reads CASVGVGRGNVLTF. The CDR3 nucleotides read TGTGCCAGCGTGGGCGTAGGCAGGGGCAACGTCCTGACTTTC. The V gene is TRBV28, the J gene TRBJ2-6; a weak D match, TRBD1 (6 bases). There are 14 residues in the CDR3. Germline V lookup: CDR1 MDHEN, CDR2 SYDVKM. V lost 8 bases to trimming and J lost 9 bases, with 17 bases between them.